The rows below give T cell receptor beta chains drawn from one sample of a study of cytomegalovirus exposure and HLA in healthy donors. Produced via immunoSEQ multiplex PCR; TCRdb's table is partial and in-frame only. Of 80,000 to 95,000 clones in the sample, 70% to 90% were seen once. Sequenced sample: PBMCs. Every receptor here comes from a woman between 18 and 30 years old in good health and CMV-seropositive. The CDR3 runs from the conserved cysteine through the conserved F or W. The D gene is left open where the match is weak. Clone size is stated in some rows and not others, as once, few, many or a class when expanded.

abundance	j_gene	d_gene	v_gene	CDR3aa	CDR3nt
once	TRBJ2-7	TRBD2	TRBV28	CASSSVGLGNYEQYF	TGTGCCAGCAGTTCGGTGGGACTAGGAAATTACGAGCAGTACTTC
NA	TRBJ2-7	TRBD2	TRBV27	CASRGLAGAPYEQYF	TGTGCCAGCAGGGGACTAGCGGGAGCCCCCTACGAGCAGTACTTC
once	TRBJ2-5	NA	TRBV29-1	CSVESMTEQETQYF	TGCAGCGTTGAATCTATGACAGAACAAGAGACCCAGTACTTC
NA	TRBJ1-4	NA	TRBV4-2	CASSQDSRVTNEKLFF	TGTGCCAGCAGCCAAGACTCACGGGTGACTAATGAAAAACTGTTTTTT
few	TRBJ1-3	TRBD1	TRBV6-5	CASSDRGFGNTIYF	TGTGCCAGCAGCGACAGGGGCTTTGGAAACACCATATATTTT
NA	TRBJ2-1	NA	TRBV5-6	CASSLDRGGGANEQFF	TGTGCCAGCAGCTTGGATAGGGGGGGAGGAGCCAATGAGCAGTTCTTC
NA	TRBJ1-5	NA	TRBV30	CAWSARRGTGSPQHF	TGTGCCTGGAGTGCTAGGAGGGGCACCGGATCGCCCCAGCATTTT
NA	TRBJ1-1	TRBD1	TRBV6-6	CASRLKPTGGEFEAFF	TGTGCCAGCAGACTAAAGCCGACAGGGGGGGAATTTGAAGCTTTCTTT
NA	TRBJ2-5	TRBD1	TRBV27	CASSLRDRGRGETQYF	TGTGCCAGCAGTTTACGGGACAGGGGGCGAGGAGAGACCCAGTACTTC
few	TRBJ1-5	TRBD1	TRBV28	CASSLAGGSVDQPQHF	TGTGCCAGCAGTTTAGCAGGGGGTAGTGTAGATCAGCCCCAGCATTTT
NA	TRBJ1-2	NA	TRBV27	CASSLSGSGGYTF	TGTGCCAGCAGTTTATCGGGGAGTGGTGGCTACACCTTC
NA	TRBJ2-2	TRBD2	TRBV14	CASSLRLAGTQELTGELFF	TGTGCCAGCAGCCTCCGACTAGCGGGGACTCAAGAACTTACCGGGGAGCTGTTTTTT
NA	TRBJ2-5	TRBD2	TRBV7-6	CASSLVTGLAPGETQYF	TGTGCCAGCAGCTTAGTGACGGGACTAGCTCCGGGAGAGACCCAGTACTTC
NA	TRBJ2-5	NA	TRBV15	CATSRDQEVETQYF	TGTGCCACCAGCAGAGACCAGGAAGTTGAGACCCAGTACTTC
NA	TRBJ1-2	NA	TRBV28	CASSLWPGRDGYTF	TGTGCCAGCAGTTTATGGCCGGGGCGGGACGGCTACACCTTC
NA	TRBJ1-4	NA	TRBV6-5	CASRHRLANEKLFF	TGTGCCAGCAGACACAGGCTGGCTAATGAAAAACTGTTTTTT
NA	TRBJ2-5	NA	TRBV19	CASRSLLTRKETQYF	TGTGCCAGCAGGAGTCTGCTGACTAGAAAAGAGACCCAGTACTTC
NA	TRBJ2-7	TRBD2	TRBV7-2	CASSSRTSGSRREQYF	TGTGCCAGCAGCTCCCGGACTAGCGGGAGTCGACGGGAGCAGTACTTC
NA	TRBJ1-1	TRBD1	TRBV7-9	CASSPRGLGGARTRTEAFF	TGTGCCAGCAGCCCAAGGGGCCTAGGGGGCGCGAGAACGAGGACTGAAGCTTTCTTT
NA	TRBJ2-1	TRBD1	TRBV2	CASSADRDNEQFF	TGTGCCAGCAGTGCGGACAGGGACAATGAGCAGTTCTTC
NA	TRBJ2-7	TRBD2	TRBV7-9	CASSPRTSGSRSYEQYF	TGTGCCAGCAGCCCCCGGACTAGCGGGAGTAGGTCCTACGAGCAGTACTTC
few	TRBJ1-2	TRBD1	TRBV6-1	CASSEWAGGGYTF	TGTGCCAGCAGTGAATGGGCAGGGGGTGGCTACACCTTC
NA	TRBJ2-1	NA	TRBV7-6	CASSLNNEQFF	TGTGCCAGCAGCCTAAACAATGAGCAGTTCTTC
NA	TRBJ2-1	NA	TRBV14	CASGQNTYNEQFF	TGTGCCAGCGGACAGAATACCTACAATGAGCAGTTCTTC
NA	TRBJ1-1	NA	TRBV9	CASSDRPGHEAFF	TGTGCCAGCAGCGACAGACCGGGACATGAAGCTTTCTTT
NA	TRBJ1-1	NA	TRBV7-9	CASSFEGWRGAFF	TGTGCCAGCAGCTTCGAAGGTTGGAGGGGAGCTTTCTTT
few	TRBJ1-1	NA	TRBV19	CASSTFGEKNTEAFF	TGTGCCAGTAGTACCTTCGGTGAAAAGAACACTGAAGCTTTCTTT
NA	TRBJ1-4	NA	TRBV18	CASSPGQLAGEKLFF	TGTGCCAGCTCACCCGGACAGTTGGCAGGTGAAAAACTGTTTTTT
NA	TRBJ1-2	NA	TRBV7-9	CASSLVDSYLRGYTF	TGTGCCAGCAGCTTAGTAGACAGTTACCTTCGTGGCTACACCTTC
once	TRBJ2-3	TRBD2	TRBV30	CACRLAGATDTQYF	TGTGCCTGCAGACTAGCGGGAGCAACAGATACGCAGTATTTT
NA	TRBJ2-7	TRBD2	TRBV4-1	CASSQALGGSEQYF	TGCGCCAGCAGCCAAGCCCTAGGCGGGAGCGAGCAGTACTTC
NA	TRBJ2-1	TRBD2	TRBV13	CASSLVAGHGYNEQFF	TGTGCCAGCAGCCTGGTAGCGGGACACGGCTACAATGAGCAGTTCTTC
NA	TRBJ2-1	NA	TRBV2	CASSRETNNEQFF	TGTGCCAGCAGTAGAGAGACAAACAATGAGCAGTTCTTC
NA	TRBJ2-2	NA	TRBV5-1	CASTHQGFSGELFF	TGCGCCAGCACTCATCAGGGTTTTTCCGGGGAGCTGTTTTTT
NA	TRBJ1-2	TRBD1	TRBV5-1	CASSLGGQGPGYTF	TGCGCCAGCAGCTTAGGGGGACAGGGTCCTGGCTACACCTTC
NA	TRBJ1-5	NA	TRBV4-1	CASSQANLVGGGGQPQHF	TGCGCCAGCAGCCAAGCAAATCTTGTTGGGGGGGGCGGTCAGCCCCAGCATTTT
NA	TRBJ2-7	TRBD1	TRBV2	CASSASRGTGIRYEQYF	TGTGCCAGCAGTGCCTCCCGTGGGACAGGGATCCGCTACGAGCAGTACTTC
NA	TRBJ1-2	NA	TRBV28	CASSYPLGGGIRGYTF	TGTGCCAGCAGTTACCCGCTTGGGGGGGGTATTCGTGGCTACACCTTC
NA	TRBJ1-1	TRBD1	TRBV7-8	CASSRRRTGMNTEAFF	TGTGCCAGCAGCCGTCGACGGACAGGGATGAACACTGAAGCTTTCTTT
NA	TRBJ2-7	TRBD1	TRBV7-6	CASSFRDSAYEQYF	TGTGCCAGCAGCTTTAGGGACAGCGCCTACGAGCAGTACTTC
NA	TRBJ1-1	NA	TRBV6-5	CASTPLGNTEAFF	TGTGCCAGCACCCCCCTCGGGAACACTGAAGCTTTCTTT
NA	TRBJ1-6	NA	TRBV28	CASSWGGNSPLHF	TGTGCCAGCAGTTGGGGGGGGAATTCACCCCTCCACTTT
NA	TRBJ2-2	NA	TRBV6-6	CASSYGDSGELFF	TGTGCCAGCAGTTACGGGGACTCCGGGGAGCTGTTTTTT
NA	TRBJ1-1	NA	TRBV11-1	CASSRSDNTEAFF	TGTGCCAGCAGCCGAAGCGACAACACTGAAGCTTTCTTT
NA	TRBJ1-1	TRBD1	TRBV6-1	CASRRDRGLNTEAFF	TGTGCCAGCAGGAGGGACAGGGGGCTGAACACTGAAGCTTTCTTT
NA	TRBJ2-7	TRBD2	TRBV28	CASSRDYSLAYEQYF	TGTGCCAGCAGCCGGGACTATTCCCTCGCCTACGAGCAGTACTTC
NA	TRBJ1-3	NA	TRBV4-1	CASSQEQGNTIYF	TGCGCCAGCAGCCAGGAACAGGGAAACACCATATATTTT
once	TRBJ2-3	TRBD2	TRBV28	CASSFTSGITDTQYF	TGTGCCAGCAGTTTCACTAGCGGGATCACAGATACGCAGTATTTT